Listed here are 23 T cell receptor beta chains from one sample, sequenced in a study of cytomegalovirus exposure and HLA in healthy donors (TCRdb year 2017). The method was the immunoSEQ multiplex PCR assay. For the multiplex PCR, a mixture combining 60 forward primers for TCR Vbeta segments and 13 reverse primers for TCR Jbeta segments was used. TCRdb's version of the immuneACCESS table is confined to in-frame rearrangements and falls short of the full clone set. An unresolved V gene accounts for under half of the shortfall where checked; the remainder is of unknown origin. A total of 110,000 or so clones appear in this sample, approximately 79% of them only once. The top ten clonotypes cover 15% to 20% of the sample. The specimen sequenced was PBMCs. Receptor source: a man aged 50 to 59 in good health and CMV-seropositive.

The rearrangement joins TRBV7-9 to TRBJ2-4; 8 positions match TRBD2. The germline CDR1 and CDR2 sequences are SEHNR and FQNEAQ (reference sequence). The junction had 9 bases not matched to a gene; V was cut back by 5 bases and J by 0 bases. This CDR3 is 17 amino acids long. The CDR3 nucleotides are TGTGCCAGCAGCCCTGTAGCGGGACCACTAGCCAAAAACATTCAGTACTTC. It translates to CASSPVAGPLAKNIQYF.

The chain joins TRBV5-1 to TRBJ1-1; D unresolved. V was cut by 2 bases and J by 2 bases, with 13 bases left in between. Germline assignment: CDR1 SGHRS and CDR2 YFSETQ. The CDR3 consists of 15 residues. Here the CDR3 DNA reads TGCGCCAGCAGCTTTGAGGGTTTGGTAAACACTGAAGCTTTCTTT. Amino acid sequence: CASSFEGLVNTEAFF.

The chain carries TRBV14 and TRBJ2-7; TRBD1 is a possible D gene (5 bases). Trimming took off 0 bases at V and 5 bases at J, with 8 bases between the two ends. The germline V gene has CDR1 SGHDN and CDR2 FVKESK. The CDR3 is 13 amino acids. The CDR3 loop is CASSQDRVHEQYF. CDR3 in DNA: TGTGCCAGCAGCCAAGACAGGGTGCACGAGCAGTACTTC.

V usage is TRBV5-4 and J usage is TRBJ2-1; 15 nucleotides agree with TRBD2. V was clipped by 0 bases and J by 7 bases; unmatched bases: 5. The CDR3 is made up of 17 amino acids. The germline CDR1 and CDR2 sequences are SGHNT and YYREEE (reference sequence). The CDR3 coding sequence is TGTGCCAGCAGCTTGGGGACTAGCGGGGGGGCAAGGAATGAGCAGTTCTTC. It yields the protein CASSLGTSGGARNEQFF. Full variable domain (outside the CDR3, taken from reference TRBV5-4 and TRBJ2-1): ETGVTQSPTHLIKTRGQQVTLRCSSQSGHNTVSWYQQALGQGPQFIFQYYREEENGRGNFPPRFSGLQFPNYSSELNVNALELDDSALYLCASSLGTSGGARNEQFFGPGTRLTVL.

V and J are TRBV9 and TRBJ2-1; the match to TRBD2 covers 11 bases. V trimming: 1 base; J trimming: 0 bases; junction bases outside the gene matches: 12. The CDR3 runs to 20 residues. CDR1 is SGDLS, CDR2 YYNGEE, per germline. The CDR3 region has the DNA TGTGCCAGCAGCGTACATACCGGGACTAGCGGAGGGAGCTCCTACAATGAGCAGTTCTTC. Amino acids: CASSVHTGTSGGSSYNEQFF.

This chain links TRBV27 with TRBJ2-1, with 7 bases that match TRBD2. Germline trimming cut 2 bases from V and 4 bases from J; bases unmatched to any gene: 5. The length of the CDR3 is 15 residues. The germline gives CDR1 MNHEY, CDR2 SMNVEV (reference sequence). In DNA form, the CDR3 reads TGTGCCAGCAGTTTAGCGGGAGAGGCTTACAATGAGCAGTTCTTC. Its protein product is CASSLAGEAYNEQFF.

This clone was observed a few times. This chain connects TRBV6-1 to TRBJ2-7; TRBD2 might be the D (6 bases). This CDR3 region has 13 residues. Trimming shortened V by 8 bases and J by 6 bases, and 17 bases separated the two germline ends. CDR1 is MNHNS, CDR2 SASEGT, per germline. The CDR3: CASFPGAGGEQYF. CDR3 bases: TGTGCCAGCTTCCCGGGAGCTGGGGGCGAGCAGTACTTC.

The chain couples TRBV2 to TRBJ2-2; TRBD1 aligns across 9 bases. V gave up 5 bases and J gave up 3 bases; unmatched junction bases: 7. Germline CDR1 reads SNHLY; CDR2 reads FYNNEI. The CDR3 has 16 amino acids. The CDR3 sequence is CASSFGTGIYTGELFF. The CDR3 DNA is TGTGCCAGCAGTTTTGGGACAGGGATTTACACCGGGGAGCTGTTTTTT.

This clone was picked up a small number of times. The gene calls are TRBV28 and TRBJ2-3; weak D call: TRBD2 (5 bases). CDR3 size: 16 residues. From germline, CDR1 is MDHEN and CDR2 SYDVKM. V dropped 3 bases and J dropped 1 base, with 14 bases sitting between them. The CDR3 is CASSFFRDRGTDTQYF. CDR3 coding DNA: TGTGCCAGCAGTTTTTTTCGGGATCGTGGCACAGATACGCAGTATTTT.

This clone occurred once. In DNA, the CDR3 is TGTGCCAGCAGTTACTCGAGCGGCCGAAGCTCCTACGAGCAGTACTTC. Protein product: CASSYSSGRSSYEQYF. The chain joins TRBV6-6 to TRBJ2-7, with D tentatively TRBD2 (5 bases). Germline V lookup: CDR1 MNHNY, CDR2 SVGAGI (reference sequence). The CDR3 is made up of 16 amino acids. Trimming pared 0 bases from V and 0 bases from J, leaving 12 bases between.

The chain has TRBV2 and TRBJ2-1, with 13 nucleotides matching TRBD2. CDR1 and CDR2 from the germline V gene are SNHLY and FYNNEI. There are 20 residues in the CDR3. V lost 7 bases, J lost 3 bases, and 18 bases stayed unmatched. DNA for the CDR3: TGTGCCAGCATAATCTGGACTAGCGGGAGAGTCACCGGGGTCTACAATGAGCAGTTCTTC. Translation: CASIIWTSGRVTGVYNEQFF.

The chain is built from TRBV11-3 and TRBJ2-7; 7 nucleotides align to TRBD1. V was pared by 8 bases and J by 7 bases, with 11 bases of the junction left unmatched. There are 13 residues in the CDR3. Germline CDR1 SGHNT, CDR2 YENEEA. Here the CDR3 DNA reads TGTGCCAGCGGCTACAGGGGAAAGGGAGAGCAGTACTTC. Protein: CASGYRGKGEQYF.

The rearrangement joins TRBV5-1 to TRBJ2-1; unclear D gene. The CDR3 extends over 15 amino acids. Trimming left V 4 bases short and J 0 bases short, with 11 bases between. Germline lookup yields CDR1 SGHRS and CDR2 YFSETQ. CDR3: CASSPGTGSYNEQFF. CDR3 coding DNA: TGCGCCAGCAGCCCCGGAACGGGCTCCTACAATGAGCAGTTCTTC.

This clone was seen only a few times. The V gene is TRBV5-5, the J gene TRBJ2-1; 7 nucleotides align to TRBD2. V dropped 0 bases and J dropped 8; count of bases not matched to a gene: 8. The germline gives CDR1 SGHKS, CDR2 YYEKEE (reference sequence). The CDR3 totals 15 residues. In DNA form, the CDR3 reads TGTGCCAGCAGCTTGGGAGCGGGGACGGGGGATGAGCAGTTCTTC. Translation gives CASSLGAGTGDEQFF.

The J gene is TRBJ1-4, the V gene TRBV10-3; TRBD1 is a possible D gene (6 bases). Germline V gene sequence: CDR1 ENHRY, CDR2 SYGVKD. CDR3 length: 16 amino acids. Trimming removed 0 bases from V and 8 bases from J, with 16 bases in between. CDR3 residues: CAISESQTGTAEKLFF. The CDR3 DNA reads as TGTGCCATCAGTGAGTCCCAGACAGGTACGGCGGAAAAACTGTTTTTT.

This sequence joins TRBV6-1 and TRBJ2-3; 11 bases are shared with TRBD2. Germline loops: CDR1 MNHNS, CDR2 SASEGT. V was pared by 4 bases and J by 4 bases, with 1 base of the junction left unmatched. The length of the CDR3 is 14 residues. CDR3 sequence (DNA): TGTGCCAGCAGTGTAGCGGGGGGGGCAGATACGCAGTATTTT. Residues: CASSVAGGADTQYF.

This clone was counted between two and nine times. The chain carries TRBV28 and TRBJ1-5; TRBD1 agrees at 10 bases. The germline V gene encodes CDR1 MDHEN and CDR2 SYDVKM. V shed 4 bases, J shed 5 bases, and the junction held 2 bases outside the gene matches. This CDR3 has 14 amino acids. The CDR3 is CASSSTGGYQPQHF. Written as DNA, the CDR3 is TGTGCCAGCAGTTCGACAGGGGGCTATCAGCCCCAGCATTTT.

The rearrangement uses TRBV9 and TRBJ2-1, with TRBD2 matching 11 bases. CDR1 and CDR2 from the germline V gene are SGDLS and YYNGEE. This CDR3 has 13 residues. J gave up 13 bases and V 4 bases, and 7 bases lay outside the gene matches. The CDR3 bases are TGTGCCAGCAGCCTTACTCTAGCGGGAGGCCAGTTCTTC. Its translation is CASSLTLAGGQFF.

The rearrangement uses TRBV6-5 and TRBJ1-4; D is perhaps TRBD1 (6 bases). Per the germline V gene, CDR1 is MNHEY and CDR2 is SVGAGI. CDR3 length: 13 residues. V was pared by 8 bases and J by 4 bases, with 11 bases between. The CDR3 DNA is TGTGCCAGCCGGGGGGCGGATAATGAAAAACTGTTTTTT. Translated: CASRGADNEKLFF.

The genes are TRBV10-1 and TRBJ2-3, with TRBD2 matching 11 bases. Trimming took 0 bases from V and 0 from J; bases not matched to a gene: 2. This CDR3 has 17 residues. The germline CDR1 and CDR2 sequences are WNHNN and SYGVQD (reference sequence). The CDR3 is CASSESWTSGSTDTQYF. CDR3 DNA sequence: TGCGCCAGCAGTGAGTCGTGGACTAGCGGGAGCACAGATACGCAGTATTTT.

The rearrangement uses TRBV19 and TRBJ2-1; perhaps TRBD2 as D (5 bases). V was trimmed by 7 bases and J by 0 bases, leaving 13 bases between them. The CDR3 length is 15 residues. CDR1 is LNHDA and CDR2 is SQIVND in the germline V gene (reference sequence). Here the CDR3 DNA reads TGTGCCAGTACATTGTCGGGGAGCTCCTACAATGAGCAGTTCTTC. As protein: CASTLSGSSYNEQFF.

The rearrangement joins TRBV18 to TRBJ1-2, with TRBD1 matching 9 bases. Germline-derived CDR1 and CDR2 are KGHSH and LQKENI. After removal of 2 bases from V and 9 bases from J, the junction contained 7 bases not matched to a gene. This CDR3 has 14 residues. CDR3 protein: CASSPVGQGESYTF. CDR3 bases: TGTGCCAGCTCACCAGTGGGACAGGGTGAAAGCTACACCTTC.

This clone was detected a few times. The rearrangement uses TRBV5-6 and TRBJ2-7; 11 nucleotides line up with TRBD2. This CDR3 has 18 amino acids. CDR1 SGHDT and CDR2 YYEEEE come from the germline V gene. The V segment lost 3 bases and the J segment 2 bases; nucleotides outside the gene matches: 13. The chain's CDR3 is CASSSQGVFSGRAYEQYF. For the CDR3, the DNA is TGTGCCAGCAGCTCGCAAGGGGTGTTTAGCGGGAGGGCCTACGAGCAGTACTTC.